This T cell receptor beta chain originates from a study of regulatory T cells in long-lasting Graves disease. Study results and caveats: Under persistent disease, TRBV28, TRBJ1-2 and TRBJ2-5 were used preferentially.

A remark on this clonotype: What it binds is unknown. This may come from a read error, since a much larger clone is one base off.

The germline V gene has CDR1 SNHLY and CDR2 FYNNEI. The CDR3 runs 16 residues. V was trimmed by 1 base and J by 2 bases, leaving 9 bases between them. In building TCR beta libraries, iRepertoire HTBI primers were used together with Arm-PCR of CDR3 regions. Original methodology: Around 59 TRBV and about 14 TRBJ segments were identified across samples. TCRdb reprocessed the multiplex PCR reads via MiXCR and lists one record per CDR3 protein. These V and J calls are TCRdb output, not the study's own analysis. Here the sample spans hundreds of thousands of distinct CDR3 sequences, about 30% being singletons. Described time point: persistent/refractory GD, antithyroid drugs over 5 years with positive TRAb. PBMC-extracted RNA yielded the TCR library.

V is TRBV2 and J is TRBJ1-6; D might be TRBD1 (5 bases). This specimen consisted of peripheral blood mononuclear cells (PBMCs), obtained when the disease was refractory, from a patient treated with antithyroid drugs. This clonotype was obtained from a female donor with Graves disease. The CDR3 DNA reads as TGTGCCAGCAGTGAAGAAGGGGCCGCCTATAATTCACCCCTCCACTTT. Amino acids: CASSEEGAAYNSPLHF.